This TCR beta chain derives from a study of blood T cell repertoires in COVID-19. Libraries were prepared by immunoSEQ multiplex PCR; TCRdb keeps only in-frame clonotypes and omits some of them. The top ten hold less than 3.5% of the sample, which has about 350,000 clones, under 95% seen once. The germline V gene has CDR1 GTSNPN and CDR2 SVGIG (reference sequence). This CDR3 spans 15 amino acids. The V and J ends lost 2 bases and 0 bases respectively, with 11 bases between them. The TCR comes from a young woman who had recovered from COVID-19. The chain combines TRBV30 with TRBJ1-3; D unresolved. The sequenced sample consisted of peripheral blood. The CDR3 coding sequence is TGTGCCTGGAGTTCCGGACTTCCCTCTGGAAACACCATATATTTT. Translated: CAWSSGLPSGNTIYF.